Following are 4 T cell receptor beta chains from one sample sequenced in a study of glioma-infiltrating T cells after dendritic cell vaccination. This sample's time point: after dendritic cell vaccination, including at tumor progression/relapse. The repertoire was sequenced with immunoSEQ multiplex PCR; TCRdb's copy has only in-frame clones and lacks some. Altogether approximately 50,000 clones are present, roughly 84% being singletons, with the ten largest covering roughly 10%. This specimen consisted of blood, obtained after dendritic cell vaccination. These receptors came from a human donor with glioblastoma.

The V and J genes are TRBV9 and TRBJ2-1, with 8 bases lining up with TRBD2. Per the germline V gene, CDR1 is SGDLS and CDR2 is YYNGEE. The V and J ends lost 1 base and 0 bases, in that order; junction bases with no gene match: 18. CDR3 length: 21 residues. The CDR3: CASSVRDRGGLARSSYNEQFF. In DNA, the CDR3 is TGTGCCAGCAGCGTAAGGGACCGGGGGGGGCTAGCCCGGAGCTCCTACAATGAGCAGTTCTTC.

This sequence joins TRBV30 and TRBJ1-5; weak D call: TRBD1 (6 bases). V lost 5 bases and J lost 3, with 17 bases in between. CDR1 GTSNPN and CDR2 SVGIG come from the germline V gene (reference sequence). CDR3 length: 15 amino acids. The CDR3 bases are TGTGCCTGGGGAAACCCGGGACAAATCAATCAGCCCCAGCATTTT. Amino acid sequence: CAWGNPGQINQPQHF.

The rearrangement joins TRBV28 to TRBJ2-1; the match to TRBD2 covers 10 bases. The CDR3 contains 15 residues. V lost 1 base to trimming and J lost 4 bases; unmatched junction nucleotides: 1. Germline assignment: CDR1 MDHEN and CDR2 SYDVKM. The CDR3 protein is CASSLSSGGYNEQFF. The CDR3 nucleotides are TGTGCCAGCAGTTTATCTAGCGGGGGATACAATGAGCAGTTCTTC.

The chain joins TRBV6-5 to TRBJ1-1; 7 bases fit TRBD1. V lost 0 bases and J lost 1; bases outside the gene matches: 2. Germline V CDR1 and CDR2: MNHEY, SVGAGI. The CDR3 sequence is 15 residues long. This CDR3 reads CASSYSGQTNTEAFF. In DNA form, the CDR3 reads TGTGCCAGCAGTTACTCGGGACAGACGAACACTGAAGCTTTCTTT.